The 10 T cell receptor beta chains below all came from one sample that was sequenced in a study of lung T cells in sarcoidosis with Löfgren's syndrome. TCRdb re-analysed the reads in MiXCR, keeping a single row per CDR3 protein. The profile shows around 2,000 distinct CDR3 sequences, 22% of them singletons. Sequences were obtained from CD4+ T cells from bronchoalveolar lavage. The receptors were sampled from a human donor with sarcoidosis (Löfgren's syndrome or another form), or a control subject (not recorded which).

About this clonotype itself: One junction end disagrees with the germline gene, perhaps due to a read error. The chain recombines TRBV7-6 with TRBJ2-5; D may be TRBD1 (6 bases). Germline lookup yields CDR1 SGHVS and CDR2 FNYEAQ. CDR3 length: 14 amino acids. CDR3 coding DNA: TGTGCTAGCAGCTCCGGACAGTCCCAAGAGACCCAGTACTTC. It is translated as CASSSGQSQETQYF.

This sequence joins TRBV2 and TRBJ1-6; D remains unclear. CDR1 is SNHLY and CDR2 is FYNNEI in the germline V gene. Deletions cut 10 bases from V and 5 bases from J, with 9 bases between. The CDR3 sequence is 12 residues long. The CDR3 DNA reads TGTGCCAACCGTACAGATAATTCACCCCTCCACTTT. It is translated as CANRTDNSPLHF.

With regard to this clonotype: This CDR3 is missing its conserved last phenylalanine or tryptophan, likely due to a read error. The V and J genes are TRBV5-8 and TRBJ2-5, with 10 bases aligning to TRBD1. The CDR3 has 17 residues. J was trimmed by 1 base and V by 4 bases; bases with no gene match: 10. CDR1 is SGHTS and CDR2 is YDEGEE in the germline V gene. In DNA, the CDR3 is TGTGCCAGCAGCCTGGGCCGGGACAGGGGTTCCCAAGAGACCCAGTACTCC. Its protein is CASSLGRDRGSQETQYS.

This clonotype was recorded at least ten times. A single base separates this from a much larger clone, so it may be a read error. V gene TRBV7-2 combines with J gene TRBJ1-3; tentatively, D is TRBD1 (5 bases). From germline, CDR1 is SGHTA and CDR2 FQGNSA. This CDR3 has 16 amino acids. The CDR3 bases are TGTGCCAGCAGCTTAGCTCGGGGGTCGGCTGGAAACACCATGTATTTT. It encodes CASSLARGSAGNTMYF.

This clonotype ranks as medium-sized. The chain employs TRBV3-1 and TRBJ1-2; a weak D match, TRBD1 (6 bases). Germline V gene data show CDR1 as LGHDT and CDR2 as YNNKEL (reference sequence). The CDR3 runs to 12 residues. CDR3 in amino acids: CAATGINYGYTF. DNA for the CDR3: TGTGCAGCAACAGGGATAAACTATGGCTACACCTTC.

Relative to its sample, this clonotype is medium-sized (0.01 to 0.1%). This chain joins TRBV5-1 and TRBJ1-5; tentatively, D is TRBD1 (6 bases). This CDR3 has 14 amino acids. Deletions cut 0 bases from V and 2 bases from J, with 6 bases between. Germline-derived CDR1 and CDR2 are SGHRS and YFSETQ. CDR3 loop: CASSLGTGNQPQHF. The CDR3 nucleotides are TGCGCCAGCAGCTTGGGGACAGGCAATCAGCCCCAGCATTTT.

This clonotype rates as large. The chain is built from TRBV12-3 or TRBV12-4 and TRBJ1-1; D is undetermined. Trimming removed 2 bases at V and 0 bases at J, with 16 bases between. The CDR3 is 17 residues long. The CDR3 here is CASSLRSGYSLNTEAFF. CDR3 in DNA: TGTGCCAGCAGTTTAAGGTCCGGGTACTCACTGAACACTGAAGCTTTCTTT.

Concerning this clonotype itself: This clone may be a read error of a much larger clone one base away. The rearrangement joins TRBV20-1 to TRBJ2-7; D tentatively fits TRBD1 or TRBD2 (5 bases each). Germline V CDR1 and CDR2: DFQATT, SNEGSKA (reference sequence). The CDR3 has 12 amino acids. V was shortened by 1 base and J by 2 bases, with 6 bases between the two germline ends. DNA for the CDR3: TGCAGTGCTAGAGGAGGGGCCTACGAGCAGTACTTC. This gives the protein CSARGGAYEQYF.

By share, this clonotype ranks as medium-sized. The rearrangement joins TRBV3-1 to TRBJ2-3; TRBD2 agrees at 8 bases. The CDR3 covers 15 residues. Germline V gene sequence: CDR1 LGHDT, CDR2 YNNKEL (reference sequence). The J segment lost 1 base and the V segment lost 7 bases, leaving 7 bases of the junction unmatched. This CDR3 is CASTSGRGGTDTQYF. CDR3 in DNA: TGTGCCAGCACCTCTGGGCGGGGGGGCACAGATACGCAGTATTTT.

This clonotype is medium-sized in the sample. The J gene is TRBJ1-2, the V gene TRBV11-2, with TRBD1 as a possible D gene (6 bases). The CDR3 is 13 amino acids. CDR1 and CDR2 from the germline V gene are SGHAT and FQNNGV. Trimming removed 5 bases from V and 6 bases from J, with 13 bases in between. The CDR3 sequence is CASSPQGINGYTF. Here the CDR3 DNA reads TGTGCCAGCAGCCCACAGGGAATCAATGGCTACACCTTC.